This T cell receptor beta chain was sequenced for a study of T cell clonotyping in hematopoietic cell transplantation. General study findings and limits: Few recipient clonotypes overlapped donors; over 97% were de novo at given depth.

On this clone itself: No antigen is known for it.

Sequencing was performed with immunoSEQ multiplex PCR; in TCRdb, only in-frame clones are kept and a portion is missing. The sample records fewer than 80,000 clones, about 93% being singletons. V was pared by 8 bases and J by 4 bases, with 12 bases between. This CDR3 region has 14 residues. Germline V lookup: CDR1 MNHEY, CDR2 SMNVEV (reference sequence). The chain has TRBV27 and TRBJ2-6, with D uncertain. This receptor was identified in a man aged 50-60 years in good health. Some clones in this sample may be carry-over from other donors' samples. Sequenced material: peripheral blood mononuclear cells. CDR3 sequence (DNA): TGTGCCAGCCAATCGGGTGGAGGGGCCAACGTCCTGACTTTC. Amino acid sequence: CASQSGGGANVLTF.